The entry below gives a single T cell receptor beta chain sequence along with its context. The data originate from a study of blood T cell repertoires in COVID-19. At the level of the study: COVID-19 samples, acute and convalescent, were from the United States, Italy and Spain. Nucleic acid was either cDNA or gDNA, and it came from T cells, B-cell-depleted T cells, or PBMCs.

Authors' analysis steps: Reference gene primers were amplified, and this amplification served to estimate nucleated cell counts. TCRdb's copy holds only in-frame clones and misses some; the assay was immunoSEQ multiplex PCR. The DNA gave D and trimming, while V, J and clone size come from that table. The table includes about 310,000 clones, roughly 90% detected once. The CDR3 is made up of 16 amino acids. Germline CDR1 and CDR2: MDHEN and SYDVKM. Trimming at V came to 5 bases and at J to 0 bases, leaving 6 bases not matched to a gene. This sequence joins TRBV28 and TRBJ1-3; 8 nucleotides agree with TRBD1. Sequencing used peripheral blood. The sequence was collected from a woman in her 30s with COVID-19, enrolled during active disease. CDR3 nucleotide sequence: TGTGCCAGCAGTCTGGACAGGGTACCCTCTGGAAACACCATATATTTT. Amino acids: CASSLDRVPSGNTIYF.